These T cell receptor beta chains were read from a single sample in a study of human T cells and chemical hapten exposure. TCRdb re-derived calls from the RACE reads in MiXCR, one entry per CDR3 protein. The sample lists about 340,000 distinct CDR3 sequences; 6% to 8.5% were seen once. This specimen consisted of whole blood, obtained in connection with sensitization to the hapten diphenylcyclopropenone (DPC). These receptors originate from a woman aged 18-30 years with alopecia areata. Some clones in this sample may be carry-over from other donors' samples. CDR3s include the opening cysteine and the closing phenylalanine or tryptophan. D genes are given only for firm matches. Clone size is shown for a subset of rows, as once, few, many or a class of expanded clone.

j_gene	abundance	v_gene	d_gene	CDR3aa	CDR3nt
TRBJ1-6	few	TRBV5-6	.	CASSLPGRTNSPLHF	TGTGCCAGCAGCTTGCCGGGACGGACTAATTCACCCCTCCACTTT
TRBJ2-2	many	TRBV7-3	.	CASSLIAPGELFF	TGTGCCAGCAGCTTAATCGCTCCCGGGGAGCTGTTTTTT
TRBJ2-4	many	TRBV6-1	TRBD1	CASSEVGGTVNIQYF	TGTGCCAGCAGTGAAGTAGGGGGCACGGTGAACATTCAGTACTTC
TRBJ1-5	few	TRBV6-2/TRBV6-3	.	CASTDKGSNQPQHF	TGTGCCAGCACCGACAAGGGGAGCAATCAGCCCCAGCATTTT
TRBJ2-2	few	TRBV10-3	TRBD2	CAISEWATGLAGVNTGELFF	TGTGCCATCAGCGAGTGGGCGACGGGACTAGCGGGGGTGAACACCGGGGAGCTGTTTTTT
TRBJ2-2	.	TRBV20-1	.	CSAPDGLLNTGELFF	TGCAGTGCCCCAGACGGTCTCCTTAACACCGGGGAGCTGTTTTTT
TRBJ2-1	many	TRBV6-4	.	CASSPAGNYPNEQFF	TGTGCCAGCAGTCCCGCAGGGAACTACCCCAATGAGCAGTTCTTC
TRBJ1-1	.	TRBV12-3/TRBV12-4	.	CASSFGVGTEAFF	TGTGCCAGCAGTTTTGGAGTGGGGACTGAAGCTTTCTTT
TRBJ2-3	.	TRBV2	.	CASSELTGGTDTQYF	TGTGCCAGCAGTGAATTGACGGGGGGCACAGATACGCAGTATTTT
TRBJ1-1	.	TRBV12-3/TRBV12-4	.	CASTQRANTEAFF	TGTGCCAGCACCCAACGGGCGAACACTGAAGCTTTCTTT
TRBJ2-5	few	TRBV27	TRBD1	CASRQGNQETQYF	TGTGCCAGTCGACAGGGGAATCAAGAGACCCAGTACTTC
TRBJ2-5	few	TRBV7-2	.	CASSSSIQGQETQYF	TGTGCCAGCAGCTCATCGATTCAGGGACAAGAGACCCAGTACTTC
TRBJ2-2	few	TRBV20-1	TRBD2	CSAVAGDTGELFF	TGCAGTGCGGTAGCGGGGGACACCGGGGAGCTGTTTTTT
TRBJ2-1	few	TRBV6-2/TRBV6-3	TRBD1	CASTAADRPGQFF	TGTGCCAGCACCGCCGCGGACAGGCCTGGGCAGTTCTTC
TRBJ1-4	few	TRBV3-1	.	CASKSPVPNEKLFF	TGTGCCAGCAAATCTCCTGTACCGAATGAAAAACTGTTTTTT
TRBJ1-1	few	TRBV6-2/TRBV6-3	.	CASSGVSLNTEAFF	TGTGCCAGTTCTGGGGTATCGTTGAACACTGAAGCTTTCTTT